This TCR beta chain was recovered during a study of CD8 T cells in Susac syndrome. The CDR3 spans 12 residues. Trimming removed 0 bases from V and 5 bases from J, with 4 bases in between. Germline-derived CDR1 and CDR2 are SGHNT and YYREEE (reference sequence). The RNA input was roughly 0.45 to 1 ug, and it was reverse transcribed with random hexamers. Across 54 Vbeta and 13 Jbeta, immunoSEQ multiplex PCR amplified TCR beta CDR3. TCRdb reprocessed the immunoSEQ multiplex PCR reads with MiXCR, giving one entry per CDR3 protein. The sample lists roughly 200,000 distinct CDR3 sequences, around 95% occurring once. Stable or active relapsing-remitting multiple sclerosis, untreated and meeting revised McDonald criteria, defined the controls.

Sequencing was carried out using CD4+ T cells from PBMCs. This chain uses TRBV5-4 with TRBJ2-3; no reliable D call. The sequence was obtained from a human donor with multiple sclerosis. The CDR3, as DNA: TGTGCCAGCAGCTTGGCCGTAGATACGCAGTATTTT. Translating it yields CASSLAVDTQYF.